This T cell receptor beta chain emerged from a study of T cells in localized non-small cell lung cancer. Sequencing was performed with immunoSEQ multiplex PCR; in TCRdb, only in-frame clones are kept and a portion is missing. The sample has 75,000 to 80,000 clones, around 84% seen once; the top ten hold nearly 9.5%. With V trimmed by 6 bases and J by 5 bases, 3 bases remained unmatched. Germline CDR1 and CDR2: SGHTA and FQGNSA. This CDR3 comprises 13 residues. This clone appeared a few times. This TCR was recovered from a female donor older than 55 with stage I lung adenocarcinoma. This chain links TRBV7-2 with TRBJ2-2; 7 nucleotides match TRBD2. The input for sequencing was peripheral blood, taken before any cancer treatment. For the CDR3, the DNA is TGTGCCAGCAGGACTAGCCCAACCGGGGAGCTGTTTTTT. The encoded protein is CASRTSPTGELFF. Based on the CDR3 plus reference TRBV7-2 and TRBJ2-2, the full variable domain is GAGVSQSPSNKVTEKGKDVELRCDPISGHTALYWYRQSLGQGLEFLIYFQGNSAPDKSGLPSDRFSAERTGGSVSTLTIQRTQQEDSAVYLCASRTSPTGELFFGEGSRLTVL.